This T cell receptor beta chain was profiled in a study of blood T cell repertoires in COVID-19. In the original processing: Amplification with reference gene primers provided the estimates of nucleated cell counts. This table comes from immunoSEQ multiplex PCR, and its TCRdb copy is limited to in-frame clones, with some not included. The V and J calls and the clone size are those of that table, but D and trimming were determined from the DNA. The sample yields roughly 150,000 clones, approximately 83% seen once. Trimming stripped 6 bases from V and 1 base from J, with 14 bases between. Germline assignment: CDR1 SEHNR and CDR2 FQNEAQ (reference sequence). This CDR3 has 15 amino acids.

J is TRBJ2-3 and V is TRBV7-9; the D is unclear. Material for sequencing was peripheral blood. This sequence originates from a man between 65 and 85 years old with active or convalescent COVID-19. Here the CDR3 reads CASRLTGTGTDTQYF. CDR3 DNA: TGTGCCAGCAGGCTGACGGGTACGGGCACAGATACGCAGTATTTT.